The rows below give T cell receptor beta chains drawn from one sample of a study of T cells in narcolepsy. Assay used: immunoSEQ multiplex PCR; TCRdb lists only in-frame clones, some missing. The data show some 16,000 clones, with around 86% seen just once and more than 35% held by the top ten. Sequenced: memory (CD45RA-) CD4+ T cells from blood. The receptors here all came from a human donor in good health. CDR3s include the opening cysteine and the closing phenylalanine or tryptophan.

CDR3: CASSPPGANTEAFF
V: TRBV9
J: TRBJ1-1

CDR3: CASSSSRTYEQYF
V: TRBV7-6
J: TRBJ2-7

CDR3: CASSGMHQQETQYF
V: TRBV2
J: TRBJ2-5

CDR3: CASSSRQGSEQYF
V: TRBV7-3
J: TRBJ2-7

CDR3: CASTQRSSYNSPLHF
V: TRBV6-5
J: TRBJ1-6

CDR3: CASSLAPGLYGYTF
V: TRBV5-1
J: TRBJ1-2

CDR3: CASSFRQSGGGYTF
V: TRBV27
J: TRBJ1-2

CDR3: CASSLDRVNTEAFF
V: TRBV6-1
J: TRBJ1-1

CDR3: CASSFSASGRGTQYF
V: TRBV5-6
J: TRBJ2-5

CDR3: CASSLPGGNTEAFF
V: TRBV7-9
J: TRBJ1-1

CDR3: CASSRRGLSYNEQFF
V: TRBV5-4
J: TRBJ2-1

CDR3: CASSQGPSGLYEQYF
V: TRBV4-3
J: TRBJ2-7

CDR3: CAHGTSGGAVLDTQYF
V: TRBV30
J: TRBJ2-3

CDR3: CASSSRGYEQFF
V: TRBV7-6
J: TRBJ2-1

CDR3: CASSLFRAGANVLTF
V: TRBV5-4
J: TRBJ2-6

CDR3: CASPRLHEQYF
V: TRBV5-1
J: TRBJ2-7

CDR3: CASSRGTGNNSPLHF
V: TRBV18
J: TRBJ1-6

CDR3: CASSFAHTGTEAFF
V: TRBV5-6
J: TRBJ1-1

CDR3: CASSQDGLAAYNEQFF
V: TRBV4-2
J: TRBJ2-1

CDR3: CASSPRGGGQGKLETQYF
V: TRBV25-1
J: TRBJ2-5

CDR3: CASKPGLGGEQFF
V: TRBV6-1
J: NA

CDR3: CASIGQRGGAGEQFF
V: TRBV19
J: TRBJ2-1

CDR3: CASSLVRWGAEAFF
V: TRBV5-1
J: TRBJ1-1

CDR3: CASSVSGGPQETQYF
V: TRBV9
J: TRBJ2-5

CDR3: CASSKTMPESEKLFF
V: TRBV4-2
J: TRBJ1-4

CDR3: CASSLVGGLNTGELFF
V: TRBV5-1
J: TRBJ2-2

CDR3: CASSLGTGSYEQYF
V: TRBV7-2
J: TRBJ2-7

CDR3: CASSLGQGGDNEQFF
V: TRBV11-3
J: TRBJ2-1

CDR3: CASSFGGGRSAGELFF
V: TRBV5-4
J: TRBJ2-2

CDR3: CASSLRTGDSPLHF
V: TRBV7-6
J: TRBJ1-6

CDR3: CASGLSRLAGVYEQYF
V: TRBV12-5
J: TRBJ2-7

CDR3: CASSLGGQSYNEQFF
V: TRBV11-1
J: TRBJ2-1

CDR3: CAWRRGRVYGNEQFF
V: TRBV30
J: TRBJ2-1

CDR3: CATELLGTGGSNGYTF
V: TRBV5-1
J: TRBJ1-2

CDR3: CASTRGAGELFF
V: TRBV6-1
J: TRBJ2-2

CDR3: CASRSSGTNNEQFF
V: TRBV10-2
J: TRBJ2-1

CDR3: CASSEPGTGRGSPLHF
V: TRBV6-1
J: TRBJ1-6

CDR3: CAWSRGSGYNSPLHF
V: TRBV30
J: TRBJ1-6

CDR3: CASSLEQGFAMYGYTF
V: TRBV5-5
J: TRBJ1-2

CDR3: CASSRTSGRPNTDTQYF
V: TRBV7-8
J: TRBJ2-3